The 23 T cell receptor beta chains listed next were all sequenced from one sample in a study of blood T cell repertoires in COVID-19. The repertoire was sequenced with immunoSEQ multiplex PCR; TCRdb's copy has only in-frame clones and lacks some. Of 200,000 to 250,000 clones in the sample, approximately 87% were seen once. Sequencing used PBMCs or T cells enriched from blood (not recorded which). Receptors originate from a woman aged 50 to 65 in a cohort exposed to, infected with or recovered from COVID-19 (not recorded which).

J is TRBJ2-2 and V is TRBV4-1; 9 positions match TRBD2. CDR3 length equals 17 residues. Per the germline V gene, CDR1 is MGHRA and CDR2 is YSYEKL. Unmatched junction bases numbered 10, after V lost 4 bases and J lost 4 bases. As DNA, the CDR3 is TGCGCCAGCAGCCCAGCAGCCCAGCGGGGGGCCACCGGGGAGCTGTTTTTT. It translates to CASSPAAQRGATGELFF.

This CDR3 is CASSPFGGYGYTF. CDR3 in DNA: TGTGCCAGCAGCCCATTCGGGGGGTATGGCTACACCTTC. The V call is TRBV5-4, the J call TRBJ1-2, with D tentatively TRBD1 (5 bases). Between the trimmed V and J ends, which lost 4 bases and 5 bases, there was a span of 12 bases. The CDR3 spans 13 residues. Germline values: CDR1 SGHNT, CDR2 YYREEE (reference sequence).

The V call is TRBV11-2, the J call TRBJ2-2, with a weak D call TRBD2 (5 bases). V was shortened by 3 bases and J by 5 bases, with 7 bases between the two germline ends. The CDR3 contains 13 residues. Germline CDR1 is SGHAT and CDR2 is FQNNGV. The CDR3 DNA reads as TGTGCCAGCAGCTTGGGCGGGACCGGGGAGCTGTTTTTT. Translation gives CASSLGGTGELFF. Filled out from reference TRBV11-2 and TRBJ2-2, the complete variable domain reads EAGVAQSPRYKIIEKRQSVAFWCNPISGHATLYWYQQILGQGPKLLIQFQNNGVVDDSQLPKDRFSAERLKGVDSTLKIQPAKLEDSAVYLCASSLGGTGELFFGEGSRLTVL.

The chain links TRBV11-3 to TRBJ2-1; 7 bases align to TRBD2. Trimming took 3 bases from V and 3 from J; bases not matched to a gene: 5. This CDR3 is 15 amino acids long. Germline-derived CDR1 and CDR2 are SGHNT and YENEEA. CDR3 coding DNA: TGTGCCAGCAGCTTGCGGGGGAAGAACTACAATGAGCAGTTCTTC. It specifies CASSLRGKNYNEQFF.

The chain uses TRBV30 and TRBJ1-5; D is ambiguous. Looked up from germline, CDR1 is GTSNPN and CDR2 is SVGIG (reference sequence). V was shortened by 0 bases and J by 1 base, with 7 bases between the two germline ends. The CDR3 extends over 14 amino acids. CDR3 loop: CAWSVGESNQPQHF. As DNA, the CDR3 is TGTGCCTGGAGTGTTGGAGAAAGCAATCAGCCCCAGCATTTT.

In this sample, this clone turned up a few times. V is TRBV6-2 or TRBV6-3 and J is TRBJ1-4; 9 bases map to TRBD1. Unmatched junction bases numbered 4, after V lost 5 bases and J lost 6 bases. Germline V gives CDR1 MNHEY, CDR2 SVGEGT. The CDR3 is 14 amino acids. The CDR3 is CASSTWTGDEKLFF. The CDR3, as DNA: TGTGCCAGCAGTACTTGGACAGGGGATGAAAAACTGTTTTTT.

The CDR3 spells CAISSAGASTDTQYF. The CDR3 nucleotides are TGTGCCATCAGTTCAGCGGGGGCTAGCACAGATACGCAGTATTTT. This sequence joins TRBV10-3 and TRBJ2-3; 8 bases match TRBD2. The CDR3 has 15 amino acids. CDR1 ENHRY and CDR2 SYGVKD come from the germline V gene. J lost 0 bases, V lost 5 bases, and 4 bases had no gene match.

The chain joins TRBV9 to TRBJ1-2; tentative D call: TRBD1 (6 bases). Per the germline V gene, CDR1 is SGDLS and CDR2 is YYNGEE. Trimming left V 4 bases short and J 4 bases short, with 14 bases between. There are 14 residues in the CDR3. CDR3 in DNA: TGTGCCAGCAGCCCGGACGGACAGTTCTATGGCTACACCTTC. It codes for CASSPDGQFYGYTF.

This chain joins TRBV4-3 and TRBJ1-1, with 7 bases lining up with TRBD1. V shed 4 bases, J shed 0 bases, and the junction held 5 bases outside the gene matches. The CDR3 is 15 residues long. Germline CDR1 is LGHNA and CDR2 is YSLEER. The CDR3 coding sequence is TGCGCCAGCAGCCCCACCGGGACAGTGAACACTGAAGCTTTCTTT. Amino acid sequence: CASSPTGTVNTEAFF.

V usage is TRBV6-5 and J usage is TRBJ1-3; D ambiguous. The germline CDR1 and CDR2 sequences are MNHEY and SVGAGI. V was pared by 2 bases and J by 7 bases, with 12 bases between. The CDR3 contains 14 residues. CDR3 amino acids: CASSYNKMANTIYF. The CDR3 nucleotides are TGTGCCAGCAGTTACAACAAGATGGCCAACACCATATATTTT.

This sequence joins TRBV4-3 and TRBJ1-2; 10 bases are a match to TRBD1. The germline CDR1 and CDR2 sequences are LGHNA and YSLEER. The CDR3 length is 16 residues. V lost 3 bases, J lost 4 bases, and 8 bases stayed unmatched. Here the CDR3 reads CASSHLGDRGSYGYTF. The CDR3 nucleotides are TGCGCCAGCAGCCACCTAGGGGACAGGGGAAGCTATGGCTACACCTTC.

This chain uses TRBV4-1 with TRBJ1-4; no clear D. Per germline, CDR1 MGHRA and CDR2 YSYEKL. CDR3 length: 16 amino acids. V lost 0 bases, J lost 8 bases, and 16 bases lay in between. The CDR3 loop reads CASSQEFQSEEEKLFF. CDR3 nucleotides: TGCGCCAGCAGCCAAGAGTTCCAATCGGAGGAAGAAAAACTGTTTTTT.

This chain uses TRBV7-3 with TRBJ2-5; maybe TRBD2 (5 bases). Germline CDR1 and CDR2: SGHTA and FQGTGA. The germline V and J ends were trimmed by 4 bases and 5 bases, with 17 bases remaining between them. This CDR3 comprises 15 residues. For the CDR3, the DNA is TGTGCCAGCAGCTCCCCCCCTCGGGAAGGGGAGACCCAGTACTTC. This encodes CASSSPPREGETQYF.

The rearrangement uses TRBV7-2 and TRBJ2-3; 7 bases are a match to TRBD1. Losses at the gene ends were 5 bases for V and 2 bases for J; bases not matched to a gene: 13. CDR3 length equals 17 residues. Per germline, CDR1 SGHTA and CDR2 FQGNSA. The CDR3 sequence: CASSPRQGRGFTDTQYF. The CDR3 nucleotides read TGTGCCAGCAGCCCCAGACAGGGACGGGGCTTCACAGATACGCAGTATTTT.

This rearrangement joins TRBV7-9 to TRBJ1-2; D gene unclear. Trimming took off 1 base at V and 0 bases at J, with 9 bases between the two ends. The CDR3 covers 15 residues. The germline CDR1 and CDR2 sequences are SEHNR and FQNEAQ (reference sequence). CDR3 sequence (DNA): TGTGCCAGCAGCTTAGATCCGCGCCCTAACTATGGCTACACCTTC. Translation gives CASSLDPRPNYGYTF. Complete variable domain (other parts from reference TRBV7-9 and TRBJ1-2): DTGVSQNPRHKITKRGQNVTFRCDPISEHNRLYWYRQTLGQGPEFLTYFQNEAQLEKSRLLSDRFSAERPKGSFSTLEIQRTEQGDSAMYLCASSLDPRPNYGYTFGSGTRLTVV.

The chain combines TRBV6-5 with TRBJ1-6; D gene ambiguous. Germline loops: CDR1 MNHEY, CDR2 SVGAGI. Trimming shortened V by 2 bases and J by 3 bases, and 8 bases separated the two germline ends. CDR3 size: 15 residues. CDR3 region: CASSYAGNYNSPLHF. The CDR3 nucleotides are TGTGCCAGCAGTTACGCGGGAAACTATAATTCACCCCTCCACTTT.

CDR3 loop: CASSQDFYGDRGNIQYF. The CDR3 DNA reads as TGTGCCAGCAGCCAAGACTTCTACGGGGACAGAGGAAACATTCAGTACTTC. V usage is TRBV14 and J usage is TRBJ2-4; 7 bases fit TRBD1. CDR3 length: 17 residues. Germline CDR1 reads SGHDN; CDR2 reads FVKESK. The V segment lost 0 bases and the J segment 6 bases; nucleotides outside the gene matches: 11.

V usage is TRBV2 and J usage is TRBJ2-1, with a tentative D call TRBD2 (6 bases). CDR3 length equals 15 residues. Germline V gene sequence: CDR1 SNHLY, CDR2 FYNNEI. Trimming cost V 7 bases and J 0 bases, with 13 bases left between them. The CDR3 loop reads CASIRGTDSYNEQFF. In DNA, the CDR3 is TGTGCCAGCATTCGCGGGACCGACTCCTACAATGAGCAGTTCTTC.

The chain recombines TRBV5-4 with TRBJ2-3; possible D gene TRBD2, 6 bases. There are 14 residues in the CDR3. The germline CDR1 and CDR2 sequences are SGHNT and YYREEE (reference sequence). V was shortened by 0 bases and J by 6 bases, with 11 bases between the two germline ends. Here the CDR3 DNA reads TGTGCCAGCAGCTTGGGTAGTGGGAGGGATACGCAGTATTTT. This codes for CASSLGSGRDTQYF.

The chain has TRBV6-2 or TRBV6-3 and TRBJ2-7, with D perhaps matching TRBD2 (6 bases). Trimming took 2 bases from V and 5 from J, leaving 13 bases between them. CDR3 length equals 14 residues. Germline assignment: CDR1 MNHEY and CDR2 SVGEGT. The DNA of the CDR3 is TGTGCCAGCAGTTACGCGGGACGGACCCACGAGCAGTACTTC. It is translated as CASSYAGRTHEQYF.

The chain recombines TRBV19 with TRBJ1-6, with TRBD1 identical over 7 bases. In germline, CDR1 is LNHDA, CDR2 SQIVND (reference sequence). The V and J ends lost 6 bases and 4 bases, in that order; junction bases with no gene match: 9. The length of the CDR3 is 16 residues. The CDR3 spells CASRTTGRNYNSPLHF. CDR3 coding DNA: TGTGCCAGTAGAACGACAGGGAGGAATTATAATTCACCCCTCCACTTT.

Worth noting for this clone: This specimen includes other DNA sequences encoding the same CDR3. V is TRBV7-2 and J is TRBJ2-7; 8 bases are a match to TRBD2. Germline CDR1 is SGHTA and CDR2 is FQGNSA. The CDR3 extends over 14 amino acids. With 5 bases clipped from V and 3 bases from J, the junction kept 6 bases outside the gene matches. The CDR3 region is CASSPGGTSYEQYF. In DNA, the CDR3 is TGTGCCAGCAGCCCCGGTGGGACTAGCTACGAGCAGTACTTC.

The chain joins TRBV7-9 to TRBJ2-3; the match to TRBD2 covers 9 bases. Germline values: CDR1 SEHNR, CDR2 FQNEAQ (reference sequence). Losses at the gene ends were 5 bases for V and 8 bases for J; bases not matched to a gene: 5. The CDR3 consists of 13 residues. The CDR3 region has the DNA TGTGCCAGCAGCCCCGCGGGGGGGGTTACGCAGTATTTT. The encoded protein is CASSPAGGVTQYF.